This T cell receptor beta chain was recorded in a study of neurological immune-mediated disorders (dated by TCRdb to between 2018 and 2021). About the investigation overall: Using UMI-based sequencing, the study compared peripheral blood TCR-beta repertoires from patients with HTLV-I-associated myelopathy (HAM/TSP), patients with multiple sclerosis, and healthy controls. The roughly 110 TCR-beta libraries included longitudinal samples, technical triplicates and paired sorted CD4+ and CD8+ T-cell subsets alongside PBMC samples. Technical triplicate libraries were sequenced to precisely calculate the variability in frequency of each individual clone. The cohort comprised 68 subjects: roughly 15 HAM/TSP patients, some 34 multiple sclerosis patients and around 20 healthy controls. Beyond this particular receptor, the publication reports: TCR clonal expansion was highest in HAM/TSP patients and lowest in MS patients, with MS patients falling below even healthy controls. Expanded clones from different subjects shared no identical CDR3 amino acid sequences, which suggests that TCR-beta repertoires were private in all groups.

This clonotype was seen at least ten times. Its antigen remains undetermined. No base qualities exist here, and no much larger clone lies one base off it. cDNA was synthesized by template-switch 5'RACE using a primer with a 10-nucleotide random unique molecular identifier that tagged each TCR transcript. Every sequencing run yielded over 170 million TCR-beta sequences covering 15-18 subjects. Total RNA was extracted with the RNeasy kit. The KAPA Real-time Library Amplification kit was used to amplify TCR-beta VDJ regions with primers targeting the TCR constant region and the 5'RACE anchor. A first PCR added sample indexes and Illumina adaptors, after which a second PCR increased the library yield. The roughly 650 bp TCR product was size-selected on a 2% E-gel SizeSelection system after Ampure bead purification. Library quality was checked on a Bioanalyzer, concentration was measured with Qubit, and libraries were quantified with the Kapa Library Quantification kit before pooling. Paired-end 2 x 150 bp sequencing of the libraries was performed on an Illumina HiSeq 2500. To increase sequence diversity, about 25-31% phiX was spiked into each library pool. Under the source paper's analysis protocol: Quality-filtered reads were processed with the UMI-based MiGEC pipeline, which removed over 75% of raw TCR sequences during error correction. IMGT germline references were used for aligning VDJ genes, and each clonotype was defined as a unique CDR3 amino acid sequence together with its V-J genes. Clonal expansion, Shannon diversity and CDR3 relatedness (CalcPairwiseDistances, ClusterSamples) were evaluated with VDJtools, and phylogenetic trees were built with CLCbio workbench. Clones with at least 8 unique UMIs were defined as expanded, with this threshold being based on coefficient-of-variation modelling across technical triplicates. Using fastp trimming at Q25 and MiXCR clonotype assembly, TCRdb reanalyzed the public sequencing data and kept in-frame beta chains. CDR3 protein sequences are deduplicated, and each keeps its most common genes and DNA. TCRdb, not the authors, supplied the V and J calls. The sample includes about 36,000 distinct CDR3 sequences, with more than 9.5% observed a single time. The ten largest make up roughly 4% of the sample.

According to the study, the label for this sample's time point signals: technical triplicate 1. Libraries from unsorted PBMCs were made from 2 million PBMCs kept in RNAlater at -80 degrees C until RNA extraction. Peripheral blood was subjected to Ficoll-Hypaque density gradient centrifugation to isolate PBMCs, which were then cryopreserved in liquid nitrogen. CDR1 MNHEY and CDR2 SMNVEV are derived from the germline V gene (reference sequence). The germline V and J ends show losses of 8 bases and 4 bases respectively, and no gene match explains 7 bases of the junction. The CDR3 spans 13 residues, from the cysteine through the phenylalanine. This entry keeps only the CDR3 DNA: 39 bases, framed from base 1.

This chain joins TRBV27 to TRBJ2-7; 8 middle bases align to TRBD1. The sequenced sample consisted of PBMCs. This receptor was obtained from a man in his sixties with HTLV-1-associated myelopathy (HAM/TSP). The encoded CDR3 is CASGLGQGYEQYF. The sequence in DNA is TGTGCCAGCGGACTTGGACAGGGTTACGAGCAGTACTTC.